These 31 T cell receptor beta chains were all obtained from the same sample, sequenced in a study of blood T cell repertoires in COVID-19. Data came from immunoSEQ multiplex PCR; TCRdb stores just in-frame clones and leaves some out. Of approximately 300,000 clones listed, 70% to 90% are singletons. Specimen: peripheral blood. The receptors here all came from a man between 18 and 35 years old who had recovered from COVID-19.

The chain couples TRBV3-1 (or the pseudogene TRBV3-2) to TRBJ2-7, with D possibly being TRBD2 (5 bases). The germline gives CDR1 LGHDT, CDR2 YNNKEL (reference sequence). This CDR3 has 14 amino acids. V shed 4 bases and J shed 9 bases, with 19 bases lying between them. The CDR3 protein is CASSLSPAGDGQYF. The CDR3 DNA is TGTGCCAGCAGCCTCTCTCCTGCCGGGGATGGGCAGTACTTC.

J is TRBJ2-2 and V is TRBV7-9; a possible D gene is TRBD1 (5 bases). Per germline, CDR1 SEHNR and CDR2 FQNEAQ (reference sequence). Trimming stripped 4 bases from V and 5 bases from J, with 11 bases between. The CDR3 totals 14 residues. The CDR3 sequence is CASSWGLTTGELFF. The CDR3 DNA follows: TGTGCCAGCAGCTGGGGCCTAACGACCGGGGAGCTGTTTTTT.

The CDR3 here is CASSLRGRVDTGELFF. CDR3 in DNA: TGTGCCAGCAGCTTAAGAGGGCGGGTCGACACCGGGGAGCTGTTTTTT. The chain recombines TRBV7-2 with TRBJ2-2, with D tentatively TRBD2 (5 bases). The germline V gene has CDR1 SGHTA and CDR2 FQGNSA. The CDR3 totals 16 residues. Trimming pared 2 bases from V and 3 bases from J, leaving 13 bases between. The full variable domain, with the rest looked up from reference TRBV7-2 and TRBJ2-2, is GAGVSQSPSNKVTEKGKDVELRCDPISGHTALYWYRQSLGQGLEFLIYFQGNSAPDKSGLPSDRFSAERTGGSVSTLTIQRTQQEDSAVYLCASSLRGRVDTGELFFGEGSRLTVL.

This clone came up once. V gene TRBV4-3 combines with J gene TRBJ2-7; D might be TRBD2 (6 bases). Germline lookup yields CDR1 LGHNA and CDR2 YSLEER. Trimming took 4 bases from V and 3 from J, leaving 13 bases between them. The CDR3 extends over 14 amino acids. The CDR3 region is CASSPRGALYEQYF. The CDR3 coding sequence is TGCGCCAGCAGCCCGCGCGGGGCTCTCTACGAGCAGTACTTC.

CDR3 nucleotide sequence: TGTGCCAGCTCCAGGGGTGCGAACACTGAAGCTTTCTTT. Translating it yields CASSRGANTEAFF. The chain couples TRBV6-1 to TRBJ1-1; D might be TRBD1 (6 bases). Looked up from germline, CDR1 is MNHNS and CDR2 is SASEGT. The CDR3 runs to 13 residues. The V end lost 8 bases, the J end lost 1 base, and 11 bases lay between the germline ends.

V gene TRBV7-6 combines with J gene TRBJ2-6; a possible D gene is TRBD2 (6 bases). The germline V gene encodes CDR1 SGHVS and CDR2 FNYEAQ. With 0 bases removed from V and 0 bases from J, the gap between germline ends came to 9 bases. The length of the CDR3 is 17 residues. The CDR3 DNA sequence: TGTGCCAGCAGCTTAGCTTGGAGGGGCTCTGGGGCCAACGTCCTGACTTTC. Its protein product is CASSLAWRGSGANVLTF.

The chain employs TRBV28 and TRBJ1-2, with 7 bases identical to TRBD1. With V trimmed by 9 bases and J by 4 bases, 11 bases remained unmatched. Germline loops: CDR1 MDHEN, CDR2 SYDVKM. The CDR3 consists of 14 residues. CDR3 protein: CASTPPGQFYGYTF. The CDR3 nucleotides read TGTGCCAGTACTCCTCCGGGACAGTTCTATGGCTACACCTTC.

The gene calls are TRBV19 and TRBJ1-5; 11 nucleotides match TRBD1. V lost 5 bases to trimming and J lost 6 bases; unmatched junction nucleotides: 6. Looked up from germline, CDR1 is LNHDA and CDR2 is SQIVND (reference sequence). This CDR3 contains 15 residues. In nucleotides, the CDR3 is TGTGCCAGTAGTCCGGGGACAGGGGGATTTCAGCCCCAGCATTTT. Its translation: CASSPGTGGFQPQHF.

The chain couples TRBV13 to TRBJ2-1; 12 bases align to TRBD2. This CDR3 is 16 amino acids long. Germline loops: CDR1 PRHDT, CDR2 FYEKMQ (reference sequence). J gave up 7 bases and V 0 bases, and 4 bases lay outside the gene matches. CDR3 nucleotide sequence: TGTGCCAGCAGCTTAGGGGGACTAGCGGGTTCTAATGAGCAGTTCTTC. Protein sequence: CASSLGGLAGSNEQFF. Variable domain in full (rest from reference TRBV13 and TRBJ2-1): AAGVIQSPRHLIKEKRETATLKCYPIPRHDTVYWYQQGPGQDPQFLISFYEKMQSDKGSIPDRFSAQQFSDYHSELNMSSLELGDSALYFCASSLGGLAGSNEQFFGPGTRLTVL.

The gene calls are TRBV6-5 and TRBJ2-7; 7 bases line up with TRBD1. This CDR3 comprises 15 residues. Losses at the gene ends were 0 bases for V and 7 bases for J; bases not matched to a gene: 9. Per germline, CDR1 MNHEY and CDR2 SVGAGI. In DNA, the CDR3 is TGTGCCAGCAGTTACTCAGGGGACAGTAACCATGAGCAGTACTTC. Translating gives CASSYSGDSNHEQYF.

This chain uses TRBV7-9 with TRBJ1-2; 7 bases match TRBD1. V gave up 6 bases and J gave up 6 bases; unmatched junction bases: 13. Germline V gene sequence: CDR1 SEHNR, CDR2 FQNEAQ (reference sequence). The length of the CDR3 is 15 residues. The CDR3 protein is CASRARDSPFHGYTF. CDR3 DNA sequence: TGTGCCAGCAGGGCCCGGGACAGCCCTTTCCATGGCTACACCTTC.

The rearrangement links TRBV5-1 to TRBJ2-1; D remains unclear. Deletions cut 4 bases from V and 0 bases from J, with 14 bases between. The CDR3 runs to 16 residues. CDR1 is SGHRS, CDR2 YFSETQ, per germline. The CDR3 is CASSPPKYGSYNEQFF. CDR3 bases: TGCGCCAGCAGCCCCCCCAAGTACGGCTCCTACAATGAGCAGTTCTTC.

This rearrangement joins TRBV7-6 to TRBJ2-6; TRBD1 might be the D (6 bases). This CDR3 is built from 17 residues. CDR1 SGHVS and CDR2 FNYEAQ come from the germline V gene. Trimming removed 1 base from V and 3 bases from J, with 13 bases in between. Here the CDR3 DNA reads TGTGCCAGCAGCTTAGACGGAGACAGGCGTGGGGCCAACGTCCTGACTTTC. This encodes CASSLDGDRRGANVLTF.

The rearrangement joins TRBV29-1 to TRBJ1-2; 7 bases fit TRBD1. CDR3 length equals 14 residues. Germline CDR1 reads SQVTM; CDR2 reads ANQGSEA. V was pared by 2 bases and J by 3 bases, with 6 bases of the junction left unmatched. This chain's CDR3 is CSVESGGQDYGYTF. In DNA, the CDR3 is TGCAGCGTTGAATCAGGGGGTCAGGACTATGGCTACACCTTC.

The chain links TRBV15 to TRBJ2-2; 7 bases align to TRBD2. The CDR3 length is 16 residues. The V gene's germline CDR1 is LNHNV and CDR2 YYDKDF (reference sequence). The junction had 12 bases not matched to a gene; V was cut back by 8 bases and J by 3 bases. This chain's CDR3 is CATQRTWEGYTGELFF. The CDR3 DNA sequence: TGTGCCACCCAGAGGACCTGGGAGGGGTACACCGGGGAGCTGTTTTTT.

The chain is built from TRBV9 and TRBJ2-7; tentative D call: TRBD1 (5 bases). The germline gives CDR1 SGDLS, CDR2 YYNGEE. V lost 0 bases to trimming and J lost 4 bases, with 11 bases between them. The CDR3 is 14 amino acids. CDR3 region: CASSVGGAQYEQYF. CDR3 in DNA: TGTGCCAGCAGCGTAGGGGGCGCTCAATACGAGCAGTACTTC.

The chain links TRBV19 to TRBJ2-3, with TRBD1 identical over 8 bases. The V gene's germline CDR1 is LNHDA and CDR2 SQIVND (reference sequence). After removal of 6 bases from V and 2 bases from J, the junction contained 10 bases not matched to a gene. The CDR3 loop spans 16 amino acids. This CDR3 is CASRRAGGPTTDTQYF. CDR3 DNA: TGTGCCAGTAGACGGGCAGGGGGCCCCACCACAGATACGCAGTATTTT. The full variable domain, completed using reference TRBV19 and TRBJ2-3, is DGGITQSPKYLFRKEGQNVTLSCEQNLNHDAMYWYRQDPGQGLRLIYYSQIVNDFQKGDIAEGYSVSREKKESFPLTVTSAQKNPTAFYLCASRRAGGPTTDTQYFGPGTRLTVL.

A few counts support this clone. V usage is TRBV27 and J usage is TRBJ1-1; a weak D match, TRBD1 (5 bases). The CDR3 loop spans 15 amino acids. Trimming took off 2 bases at V and 0 bases at J, with 10 bases between the two ends. Germline V CDR1 and CDR2: MNHEY, SMNVEV (reference sequence). CDR3 sequence: CASSLGTVMNTEAFF. CDR3 sequence (DNA): TGTGCCAGCAGTTTAGGGACTGTTATGAACACTGAAGCTTTCTTT.

CDR3 nucleotides: TGCGCCAGCAGCTTGGCCGGGGCTAGCGCAGACAATGAGCAGTTCTTC. Its translation: CASSLAGASADNEQFF. The chain combines TRBV5-1 with TRBJ2-1, with a weak D call TRBD2 (6 bases). V lost 0 bases and J lost 5, with 15 bases in between. Germline loops: CDR1 SGHRS, CDR2 YFSETQ. This CDR3 spans 16 amino acids.

The V and J genes are TRBV5-1 and TRBJ1-2; possible D gene TRBD1, 5 bases. Deletions cut 4 bases from V and 2 bases from J, with 9 bases between. CDR1 SGHRS and CDR2 YFSETQ come from the germline V gene. The CDR3 totals 13 residues. DNA of the CDR3: TGCGCCAGCAGCCGAGACAGAAACTATGGCTACACCTTC. As protein: CASSRDRNYGYTF.

V is TRBV7-9 and J is TRBJ2-1; 9 bases map to TRBD2. The germline gives CDR1 SEHNR, CDR2 FQNEAQ (reference sequence). V shed 1 base and J 7 bases; nucleotides not matched to a gene: 5. The CDR3 extends over 15 amino acids. For the CDR3, the DNA is TGTGCCAGCAGCTTAGTTGCGGGAGGGTATAATGAGCAGTTCTTC. It is translated as CASSLVAGGYNEQFF. Together with reference TRBV7-9 and TRBJ2-1, the CDR3 gives the full variable domain: DTGVSQNPRHKITKRGQNVTFRCDPISEHNRLYWYRQTLGQGPEFLTYFQNEAQLEKSRLLSDRFSAERPKGSFSTLEIQRTEQGDSAMYLCASSLVAGGYNEQFFGPGTRLTVL.

The J gene is TRBJ2-3, the V gene TRBV24-1, with 14 bases fitting TRBD2. V shed 7 bases, J shed 0 bases, and the junction held 14 bases outside the gene matches. The CDR3 contains 20 residues. Germline V gives CDR1 KGHDR, CDR2 SFDVKD. Here the CDR3 reads CATRSQGLAGETWSTDTQYF. The CDR3 region has the DNA TGTGCCACCAGATCCCAGGGACTAGCGGGAGAGACGTGGAGCACAGATACGCAGTATTTT.

This clone has just one count. The V and J genes are TRBV5-1 and TRBJ2-7; the match to TRBD2 covers 10 bases. Germline values: CDR1 SGHRS, CDR2 YFSETQ. The trim removed 2 bases at V and 2 bases at J, leaving 4 bases unmatched. The CDR3 spans 15 residues. The CDR3 nucleotides read TGCGCCAGCAGCTTCGTTCTAGCGGGGGCCTACGAGCAGTACTTC. Its translation is CASSFVLAGAYEQYF.

The CDR3 nucleotides read TGTGCCAGCAGCTACGGACAGGGTGCTCACGAGCAGTACTTC. This translates into CASSYGQGAHEQYF. The V call is TRBV13, the J call TRBJ2-7, with 8 bases aligning to TRBD1. The CDR3 has 14 residues. V was pared by 4 bases and J by 5 bases, with 7 bases of the junction left unmatched. Germline assignment: CDR1 PRHDT and CDR2 FYEKMQ (reference sequence).

This clone was seen at least ten times. Here the CDR3 DNA reads TGTGCCAGCACTCAAAACAGGGGGCGAAATTCACCCCTCCACTTT. Protein: CASTQNRGRNSPLHF. V usage is TRBV2 and J usage is TRBJ1-6, with TRBD1 matching 9 bases. V dropped 7 bases and J dropped 7; count of bases not matched to a gene: 8. This CDR3 is built from 15 residues. Per the germline V gene, CDR1 is SNHLY and CDR2 is FYNNEI.

This chain connects TRBV11-2 to TRBJ1-1, with 11 bases lining up with TRBD1. The CDR3 extends over 16 amino acids. Germline CDR1 and CDR2: SGHAT and FQNNGV. J lost 1 base, V lost 6 bases, and 7 bases had no gene match. The DNA of the CDR3 is TGTGCCAGCAGGACGGGACAGGGGGATCCGAACACTGAAGCTTTCTTT. This codes for CASRTGQGDPNTEAFF.

The V call is TRBV29-1, the J call TRBJ1-1; 9 positions agree with TRBD1. This CDR3 has 15 amino acids. Germline trimming cut 1 base from V and 0 bases from J; bases unmatched to any gene: 3. The V gene's germline CDR1 is SQVTM and CDR2 ANQGSEA. CDR3 sequence reads: CSVEGGQGLNTEAFF. The CDR3 DNA sequence: TGCAGCGTTGAAGGGGGACAGGGTTTGAACACTGAAGCTTTCTTT. The full variable domain, with the rest looked up from reference TRBV29-1 and TRBJ1-1, is SAVISQKPSRDICQRGTSLTIQCQVDSQVTMMFWYRQQPGQSLTLIATANQGSEATYESGFVIDKFPISRPNLTFSTLTVSNMSPEDSSIYLCSVEGGQGLNTEAFFGQGTRLTVV.

The chain uses TRBV30 and TRBJ1-1; TRBD1 agrees at 11 bases. The CDR3 has 15 residues. Germline values: CDR1 GTSNPN, CDR2 SVGIG (reference sequence). V lost 4 bases, J lost 6 bases, and 10 bases stayed unmatched. CDR3 nucleotide sequence: TGTGCCTGGATGAGGAGGGACAGGGGGTTAGCTGAAGCTTTCTTT. Amino acids: CAWMRRDRGLAEAFF.

The chain carries TRBV4-1 and TRBJ1-5; the D is unclear. Germline CDR1 and CDR2: MGHRA and YSYEKL. The CDR3 is 17 residues long. Trimming pared 0 bases from V and 2 bases from J, leaving 14 bases between. This chain's CDR3 is CASSQEPGKAGNQPQHF. CDR3 coding DNA: TGCGCCAGCAGCCAAGAGCCGGGGAAGGCGGGCAATCAGCCCCAGCATTTT.

The chain carries TRBV2 and TRBJ1-2, with TRBD1 matching over 10 bases. The CDR3 is 15 amino acids. CDR1 is SNHLY and CDR2 is FYNNEI in the germline V gene. Trimming at V came to 5 bases and at J to 1 base, leaving 4 bases not matched to a gene. The CDR3 protein is CASSRDRGFNYGYTF. The CDR3 nucleotides read TGTGCCAGCAGTAGGGACAGGGGATTTAACTATGGCTACACCTTC.

The chain links TRBV2 to TRBJ2-2, with TRBD2 matching over 8 bases. Germline V gives CDR1 SNHLY, CDR2 FYNNEI. J was trimmed by 3 bases and V by 4 bases; bases with no gene match: 4. The CDR3 extends over 15 amino acids. The CDR3 spells CASSGGLAYTGELFF. The CDR3 bases are TGTGCCAGCAGTGGTGGACTAGCATACACCGGGGAGCTGTTTTTT.